In its sample, the clone carrying this TCR beta chain was seen a few times. No antigen is known for it. These data come from a study of T cells after yellow fever vaccination. Study results and limitations: Among primary-vaccination clones, most reappeared after the booster, at 95% to 96% for CD4 and more than 85% for CD8. Relatively few clonotypes were ones that appeared in both CD4 and CD8 compartments. Any FACS-sorted repertoire could hold abundant clonotypes that contaminate it from the bulk population.

Conversion of TCR transcripts into cDNA relied on 5'RACE template switching, which added a universal primer site and UMIs. TCRdb itself ran the 5' RACE reads through MiXCR, one entry per CDR3 protein. Among hundreds of thousands of distinct CDR3 sequences, approximately 13% were seen once, and the ten largest hold 14% to 15%. This clonotype was sampled from a man younger than 40 who received the YFV17D yellow fever vaccine. The sequencing used PBMCs, collected on the day of the yellow fever booster vaccination.

CDR3 sequence: CSVAGSQSNQPQHF. CDR3 DNA sequence: TGCAGCGTTGCCGGGAGTCAGAGCAATCAGCCCCAGCATTTT. This chain joins TRBV29-1 and TRBJ1-5; unclear D gene. Germline CDR1 is SQVTM and CDR2 is ANQGSEA. V was cut by 4 bases and J by 1 base, with 11 bases left in between. The CDR3 runs to 14 residues.